Below are 5 T cell receptor beta chains sequenced from a single sample in a study of cytomegalovirus exposure and HLA in healthy donors. Method: immunoSEQ multiplex PCR; TCRdb's copy keeps in-frame clones and lacks some. Here the sample spans 280,000 or so clones, roughly 90% being singletons. The sample consisted of PBMCs. Receptors were obtained from a woman under 30 in good health and CMV-seronegative.

The rearrangement uses TRBV28 and TRBJ2-7; 11 bases map to TRBD1. Germline V gene data show CDR1 as MDHEN and CDR2 as SYDVKM. V lost 5 bases and J lost 4; bases outside the gene matches: 4. This CDR3 has 14 residues. CDR3 bases: TGTGCCAGCAGTGGGACAGGGGGAATGTACGAGCAGTACTTC. It specifies CASSGTGGMYEQYF.

The table lists this clone with a count of one. The V and J genes are TRBV5-1 and TRBJ2-7; 8 nucleotides agree with TRBD2. CDR3 length: 14 amino acids. CDR1 is SGHRS, CDR2 YFSETQ, per germline. V shed 3 bases, J shed 0 bases, and the junction held 2 bases outside the gene matches. CDR3 nucleotide sequence: TGCGCCAGCAGCTCGGGACTAGTCTCCTACGAGCAGTACTTC. This translates into CASSSGLVSYEQYF.

The V call is TRBV14, the J call TRBJ2-4; D not certain. Germline loops: CDR1 SGHDN, CDR2 FVKESK. The CDR3 spans 17 residues. Trimming left V 5 bases short and J 0 bases short, with 17 bases between. The CDR3 here is CASSSSPGGLAKNIQYF. For the CDR3, the DNA is TGTGCCAGCAGCTCCAGTCCGGGTGGCTTAGCCAAAAACATTCAGTACTTC.

The chain uses TRBV4-1 and TRBJ1-2, with TRBD1 identical over 9 bases. The V gene end was trimmed by 0 bases and the J gene end by 7 bases; junction bases not matched to a gene: 15. Germline V CDR1 and CDR2: MGHRA, YSYEKL. The CDR3 length is 18 residues. The CDR3 region is CASSQDPHATGGWSGYTF. The CDR3 bases are TGCGCCAGCAGCCAAGACCCACACGCAACAGGGGGCTGGAGTGGCTACACCTTC.

This rearrangement joins TRBV30 to TRBJ1-5, with TRBD1 identical over 9 bases. Trimming cost V 0 bases and J 1 base; bases outside gene matches: 7. The germline CDR1 and CDR2 sequences are GTSNPN and SVGIG (reference sequence). CDR3 size: 17 residues. CDR3 nucleotides: TGTGCCTGGAGTGTAGATAGAGGGACAGGGAGCAATCAGCCCCAGCATTTT. Its translation is CAWSVDRGTGSNQPQHF.